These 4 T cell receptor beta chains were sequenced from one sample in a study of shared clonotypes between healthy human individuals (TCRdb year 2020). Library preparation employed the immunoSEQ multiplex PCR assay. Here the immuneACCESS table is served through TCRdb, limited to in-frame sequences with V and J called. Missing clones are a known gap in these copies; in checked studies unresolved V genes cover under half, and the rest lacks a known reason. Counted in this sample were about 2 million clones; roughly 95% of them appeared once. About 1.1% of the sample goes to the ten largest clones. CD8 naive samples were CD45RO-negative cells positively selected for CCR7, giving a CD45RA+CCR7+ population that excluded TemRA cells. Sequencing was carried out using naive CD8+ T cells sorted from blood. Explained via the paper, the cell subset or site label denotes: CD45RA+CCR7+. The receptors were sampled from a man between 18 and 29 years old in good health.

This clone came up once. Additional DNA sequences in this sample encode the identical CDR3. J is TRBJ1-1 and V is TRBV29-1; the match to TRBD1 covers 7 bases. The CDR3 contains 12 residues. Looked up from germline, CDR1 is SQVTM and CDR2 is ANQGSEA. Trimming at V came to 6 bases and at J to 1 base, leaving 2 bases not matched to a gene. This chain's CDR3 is CSVGQTNTEAFF. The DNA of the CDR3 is TGCAGCGTGGGACAGACGAACACTGAAGCTTTCTTT. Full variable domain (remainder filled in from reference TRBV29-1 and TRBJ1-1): SAVISQKPSRDICQRGTSLTIQCQVDSQVTMMFWYRQQPGQSLTLIATANQGSEATYESGFVIDKFPISRPNLTFSTLTVSNMSPEDSSIYLCSVGQTNTEAFFGQGTRLTVV.

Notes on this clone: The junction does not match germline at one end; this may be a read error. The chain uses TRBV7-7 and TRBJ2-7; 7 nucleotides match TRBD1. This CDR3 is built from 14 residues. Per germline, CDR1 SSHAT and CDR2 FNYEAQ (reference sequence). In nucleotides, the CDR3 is TGTGCTAGCAGCTTAGCAGCAGGGGGCTACGAGCAGTACTTC. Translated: CASSLAAGGYEQYF. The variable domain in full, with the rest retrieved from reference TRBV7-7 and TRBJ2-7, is GAGVSQSPRYKVTKRGQDVTLRCDPISSHATLYWYQQALGQGPEFLTYFNYEAQPDKSGLPSDRFSAERPEGSISTLTIQRTEQRDSAMYRCASSLAAGGYEQYFGPGTRLTVT.

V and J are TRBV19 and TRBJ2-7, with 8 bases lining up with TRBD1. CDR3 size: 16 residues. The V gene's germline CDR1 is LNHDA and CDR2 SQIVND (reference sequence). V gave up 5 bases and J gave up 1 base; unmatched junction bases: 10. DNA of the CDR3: TGTGCCAGTAGTGCAATAAAGACAGGGGTATCCTACGAGCAGTACTTC. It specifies CASSAIKTGVSYEQYF.

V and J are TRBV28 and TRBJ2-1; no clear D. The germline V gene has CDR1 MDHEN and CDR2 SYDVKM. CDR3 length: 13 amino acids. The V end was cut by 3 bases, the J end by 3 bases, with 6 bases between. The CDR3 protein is CASSLGYYNEQFF. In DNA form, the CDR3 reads TGTGCCAGCAGTTTGGGATACTACAATGAGCAGTTCTTC.